This T cell receptor beta chain was found in a study of CD8 T cells in Susac syndrome. The CDR3 spans 16 residues. V lost 0 bases to trimming and J lost 4 bases, with 16 bases between them. CDR1 and CDR2 from the germline V gene are SGDLS and YYNGEE. When the RNA was reverse transcribed, random hexamers were used with an input of about 0.5 to 1 ug. Amplification of TCR beta CDR3 across 54 Vbeta and 13 Jbeta was performed with immunoSEQ multiplex PCR. TCRdb re-called the immunoSEQ multiplex PCR reads with MiXCR, one entry per CDR3 protein. The sample contains about 240,000 distinct CDR3 sequences, 90% to 97% of which appear only once.

The TCR sequence derives from a human donor with Susac syndrome. The gene calls are TRBV9 and TRBJ1-1; D is perhaps TRBD1 (6 bases). The material sequenced was CD4+ T cells from PBMCs. In DNA form, the CDR3 reads TGTGCCAGCAGCGTAGCTGGGAACACCAGGGGCACTGAAGCTTTCTTT. Translating it yields CASSVAGNTRGTEAFF.